This TCR beta chain was obtained from a study of CD8 T cells in ankylosing spondylitis. Germline V gives CDR1 LNHDA, CDR2 SQIVND (reference sequence). The CDR3 contains 15 residues. V was clipped by 0 bases and J by 0 bases, with 8 bases between them. MiXCR, applied by TCRdb to the 5' RACE reads, yields one record per CDR3 protein. The sample carries 150,000 to 250,000 distinct CDR3 sequences, roughly 13% recorded once. Study-wide points: Within matched ankylosing spondylitis synovial fluid, disease-linked clones were reportedly significantly enriched. Relatively scarce in peripheral blood, disease-linked clones were CD8+.

To note about this clonotype: Its target is not known.

This chain links TRBV19 with TRBJ1-1; the D gene is possibly TRBD1 (5 bases). Material for sequencing was blood, either unsorted or a sorted T cell fraction (not recorded which). The source is a male donor with ankylosing spondylitis or in good health (not recorded which). Here the CDR3 reads CASSIDDSLNTEAFF. CDR3 bases: TGTGCCAGTAGTATAGATGACAGCTTGAACACTGAAGCTTTCTTT.